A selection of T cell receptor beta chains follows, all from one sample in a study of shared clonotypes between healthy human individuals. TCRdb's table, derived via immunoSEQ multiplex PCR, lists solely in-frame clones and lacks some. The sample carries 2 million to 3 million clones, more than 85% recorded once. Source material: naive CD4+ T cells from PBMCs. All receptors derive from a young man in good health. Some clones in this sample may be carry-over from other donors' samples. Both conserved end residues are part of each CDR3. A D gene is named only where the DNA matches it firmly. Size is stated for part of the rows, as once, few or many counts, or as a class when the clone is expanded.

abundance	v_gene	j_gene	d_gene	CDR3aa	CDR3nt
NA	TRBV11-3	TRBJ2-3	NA	CASSLDADTQYF	TGTGCCAGCAGCTTAGACGCAGATACGCAGTATTTT
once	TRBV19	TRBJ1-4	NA	CASLRDGNEKLFF	TGTGCCAGTCTTCGGGACGGTAATGAAAAACTGTTTTTT
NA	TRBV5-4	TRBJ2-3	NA	CASSLGQGRGDTQYF	TGTGCCAGCAGCTTGGGCCAGGGAAGAGGAGATACGCAGTATTTT
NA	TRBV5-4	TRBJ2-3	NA	CASQRFSTDTQYF	TGTGCCAGCCAGCGCTTTAGCACAGATACGCAGTATTTT
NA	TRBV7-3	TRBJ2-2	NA	CASSLLANTGELFF	TGTGCCAGCAGCTTGCTAGCGAACACCGGGGAGCTGTTTTTT
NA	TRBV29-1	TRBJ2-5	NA	CSVVRAETQYF	TGCAGCGTTGTGAGGGCCGAGACCCAGTACTTC
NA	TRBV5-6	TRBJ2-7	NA	CASSGIDPTQQYF	TGTGCCAGCAGCGGAATTGATCCTACGCAGCAGTACTTC
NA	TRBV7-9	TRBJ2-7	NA	CASSARSSYEQYF	TGTGCCAGCAGCGCAAGAAGCTCCTACGAGCAGTACTTC
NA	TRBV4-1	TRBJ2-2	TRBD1	CASSQDLADRGLTGELFF	TGCGCCAGCAGCCAAGATCTGGCGGACAGGGGCCTTACCGGGGAGCTGTTTTTT
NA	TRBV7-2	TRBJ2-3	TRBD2	CASSLALAGTSTDTQYF	TGTGCCAGCAGCTTAGCACTAGCGGGAACTAGCACAGATACGCAGTATTTT
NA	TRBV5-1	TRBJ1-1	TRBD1	CASSLDRGYSLNTEAFF	TGCGCCAGCAGCCTGGACAGGGGGTACTCATTGAACACTGAAGCTTTCTTT
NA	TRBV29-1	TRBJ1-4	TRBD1	CSVEGETGSNEKLFF	TGCAGCGTTGAGGGTGAGACAGGGTCTAATGAAAAACTGTTTTTT
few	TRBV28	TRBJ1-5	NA	CASSLLGTGNQPQHF	TGTGCCAGCAGTTTGCTGGGGACGGGGAATCAGCCCCAGCATTTT
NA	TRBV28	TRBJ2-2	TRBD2	CASRGTSGTGELFF	TGTGCCAGCAGGGGGACTAGCGGAACCGGGGAGCTGTTTTTT
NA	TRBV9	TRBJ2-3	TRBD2	CASSVAPSGRASDTQYF	TGTGCCAGCAGCGTAGCCCCTAGCGGGAGGGCCAGTGATACGCAGTATTTT
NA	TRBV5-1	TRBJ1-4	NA	CASSLGQSNEKLFF	TGCGCCAGCAGCTTGGGACAGTCTAATGAAAAACTGTTTTTT
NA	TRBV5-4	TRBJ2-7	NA	CASSSPGEAEQYF	TGTGCCAGCAGCTCACCGGGGGAGGCGGAGCAGTACTTC
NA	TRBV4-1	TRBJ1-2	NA	CASSQVRGREGENYGYTF	TGCGCCAGCAGCCAAGTAAGAGGCAGGGAAGGAGAAAACTATGGCTACACCTTC
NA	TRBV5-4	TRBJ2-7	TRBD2	CASSLASGETYEQYF	TGTGCCAGCAGCTTGGCTAGCGGGGAAACCTACGAGCAGTACTTC
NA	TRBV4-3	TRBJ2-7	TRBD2	CASSQWGLAGLNEQYF	TGCGCCAGCAGCCAATGGGGACTAGCGGGACTGAACGAGCAGTACTTC
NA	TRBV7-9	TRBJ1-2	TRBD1	CASSLGDREIGGYTF	TGTGCCAGCAGCTTAGGGGACAGGGAGATAGGAGGCTACACCTTC
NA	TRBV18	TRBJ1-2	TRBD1	CASSISQGAQDYGYTF	TGTGCCAGCTCAATTTCGCAGGGGGCGCAGGACTATGGCTACACCTTC
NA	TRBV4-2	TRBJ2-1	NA	CASSQVRGLGGANNEQFF	TGTGCCAGCAGCCAAGTTCGAGGTCTAGGCGGGGCAAACAATGAGCAGTTCTTC
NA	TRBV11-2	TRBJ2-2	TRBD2	CASSLLREGRPGELFF	TGTGCCAGCAGCTTACTACGGGAGGGCCGTCCCGGGGAGCTGTTTTTT
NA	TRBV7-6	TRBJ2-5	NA	CASSLARGAISSAGGTQYF	TGTGCCAGCAGCTTAGCACGGGGGGCCATTAGTTCAGCTGGCGGGACCCAGTACTTC
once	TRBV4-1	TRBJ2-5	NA	CASSQHMVGSEETQYF	TGCGCCAGCAGCCAGCACATGGTAGGGAGTGAAGAGACCCAGTACTTC
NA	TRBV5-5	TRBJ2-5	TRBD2	CASSFVAGVGETQYF	TGTGCCAGCAGCTTTGTAGCGGGAGTAGGAGAGACCCAGTACTTC
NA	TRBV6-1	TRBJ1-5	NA	CASTAATPFNQPQHF	TGTGCCAGCACCGCCGCGACCCCCTTCAATCAGCCCCAGCATTTT
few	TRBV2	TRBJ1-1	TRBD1	CASSSGTGDTEAFF	TGTGCCAGCAGTTCCGGGACAGGGGACACTGAAGCTTTCTTT
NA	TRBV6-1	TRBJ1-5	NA	CASSQTINLWHF	TGTGCCAGCAGTCAAACTATAAACCTCTGGCATTTT
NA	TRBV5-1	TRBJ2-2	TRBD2	CASRGTSDRGELFF	TGCGCCAGCAGAGGCACTAGCGATCGGGGGGAGCTGTTTTTT
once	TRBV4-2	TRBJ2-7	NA	CASSQGTGPNYEQYF	TGTGCCAGCAGCCAAGGCACAGGGCCCAACTACGAGCAGTACTTC
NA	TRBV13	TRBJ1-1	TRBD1	CASSLNRGLVTEAFF	TGTGCCAGCAGCCTAAACAGGGGGCTTGTCACTGAAGCTTTCTTT
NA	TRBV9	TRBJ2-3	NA	CASSAAGTNPEDTQYF	TGTGCCAGCAGCGCTGCTGGGACCAATCCGGAGGATACGCAGTATTTT
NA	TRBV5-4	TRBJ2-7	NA	CASSWSSGAEQYF	TGTGCCAGCAGCTGGAGCTCAGGGGCCGAGCAGTACTTC
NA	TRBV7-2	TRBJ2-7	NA	CASSKPGTSYEQYF	TGTGCCAGCAGCAAACCCGGGACATCTTACGAGCAGTACTTC